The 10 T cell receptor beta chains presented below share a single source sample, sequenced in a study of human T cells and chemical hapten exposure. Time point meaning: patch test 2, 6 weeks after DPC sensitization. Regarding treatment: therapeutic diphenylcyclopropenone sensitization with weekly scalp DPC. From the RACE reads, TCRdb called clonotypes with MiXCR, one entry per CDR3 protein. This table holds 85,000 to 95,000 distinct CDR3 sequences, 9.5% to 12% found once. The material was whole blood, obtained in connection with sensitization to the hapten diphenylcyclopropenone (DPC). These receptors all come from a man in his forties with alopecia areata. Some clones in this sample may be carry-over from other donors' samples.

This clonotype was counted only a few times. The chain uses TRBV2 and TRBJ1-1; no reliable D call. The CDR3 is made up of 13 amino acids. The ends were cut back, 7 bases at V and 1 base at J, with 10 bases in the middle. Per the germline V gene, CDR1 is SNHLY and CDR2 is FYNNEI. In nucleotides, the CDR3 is TGTGCCAGCATAATACTGGCGAACACTGAAGCTTTCTTT. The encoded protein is CASIILANTEAFF.

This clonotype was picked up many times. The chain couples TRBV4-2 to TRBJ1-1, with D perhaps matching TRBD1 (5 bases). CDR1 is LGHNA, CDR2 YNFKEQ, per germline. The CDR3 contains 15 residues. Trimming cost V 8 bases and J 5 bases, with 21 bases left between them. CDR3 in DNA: TGTGCCAGCGCACGGGAGGGACTCCCTGCGACTGAAGCTTTCTTT. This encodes CASAREGLPATEAFF.

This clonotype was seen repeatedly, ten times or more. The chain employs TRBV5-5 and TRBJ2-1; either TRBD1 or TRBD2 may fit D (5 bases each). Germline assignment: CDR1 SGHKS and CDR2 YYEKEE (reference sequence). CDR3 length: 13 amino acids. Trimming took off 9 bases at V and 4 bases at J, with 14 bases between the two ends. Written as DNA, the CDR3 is TGTGCCACCGGTGAGGGACCTTACAATGAGCAGTTCTTC. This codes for CATGEGPYNEQFF.

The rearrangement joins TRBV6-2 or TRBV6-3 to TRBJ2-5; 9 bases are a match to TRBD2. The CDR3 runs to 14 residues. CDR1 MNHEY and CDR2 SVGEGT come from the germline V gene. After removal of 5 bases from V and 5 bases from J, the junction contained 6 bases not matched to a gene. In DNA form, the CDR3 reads TGTGCCAGCAGTCCCGCGGGGGGGGATGAGACCCAGTACTTC. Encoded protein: CASSPAGGDETQYF.

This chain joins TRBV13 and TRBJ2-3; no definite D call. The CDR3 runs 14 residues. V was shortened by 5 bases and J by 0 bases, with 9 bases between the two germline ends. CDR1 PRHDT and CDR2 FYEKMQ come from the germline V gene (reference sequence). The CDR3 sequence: CASSPSTSTDTQYF. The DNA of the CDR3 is TGTGCCAGCAGCCCCTCAACTAGCACAGATACGCAGTATTTT. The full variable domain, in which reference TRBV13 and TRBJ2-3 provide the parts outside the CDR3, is AAGVIQSPRHLIKEKRETATLKCYPIPRHDTVYWYQQGPGQDPQFLISFYEKMQSDKGSIPDRFSAQQFSDYHSELNMSSLELGDSALYFCASSPSTSTDTQYFGPGTRLTVL.

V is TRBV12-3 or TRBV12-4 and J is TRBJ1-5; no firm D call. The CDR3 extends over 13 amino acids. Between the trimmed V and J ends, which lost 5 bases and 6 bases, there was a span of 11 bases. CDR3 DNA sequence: TGTGCCAGCAGTGAGACGACACGTCAGCCCCAGCATTTT. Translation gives CASSETTRQPQHF.

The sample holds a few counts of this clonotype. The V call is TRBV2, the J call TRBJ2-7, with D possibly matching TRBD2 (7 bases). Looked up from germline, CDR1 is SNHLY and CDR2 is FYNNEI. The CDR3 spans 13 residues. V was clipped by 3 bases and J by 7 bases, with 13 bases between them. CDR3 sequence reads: CASSDGGLREQYF. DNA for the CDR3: TGTGCCAGCAGTGACGGGGGGCTGAGGGAGCAGTACTTC.

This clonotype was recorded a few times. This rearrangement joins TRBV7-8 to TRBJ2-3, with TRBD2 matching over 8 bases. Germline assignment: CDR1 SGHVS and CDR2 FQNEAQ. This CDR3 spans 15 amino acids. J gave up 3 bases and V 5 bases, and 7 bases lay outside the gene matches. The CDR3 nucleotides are TGTGCCAGCAGCCTAACGGGACTAGTTACAGATACGCAGTATTTT. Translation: CASSLTGLVTDTQYF.

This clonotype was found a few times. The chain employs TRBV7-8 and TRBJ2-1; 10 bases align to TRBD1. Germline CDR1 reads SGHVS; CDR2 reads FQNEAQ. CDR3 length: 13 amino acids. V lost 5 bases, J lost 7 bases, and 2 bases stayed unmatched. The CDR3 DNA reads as TGTGCCAGCAGCCCGGACAGGGGGAATGAGCAGTTCTTC. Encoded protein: CASSPDRGNEQFF.

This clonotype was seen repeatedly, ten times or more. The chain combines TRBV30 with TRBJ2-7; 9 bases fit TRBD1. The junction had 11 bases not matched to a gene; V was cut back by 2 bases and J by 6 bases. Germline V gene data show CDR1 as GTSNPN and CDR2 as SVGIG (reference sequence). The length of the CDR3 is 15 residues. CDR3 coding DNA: TGTGCCTGGAGTCACACCGGGACAGGGAGACCCGAGCAGTACTTC. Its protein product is CAWSHTGTGRPEQYF.